This T cell receptor beta chain was identified during a study of T cells in tuberculosis. Across the study: IGRA-negative adolescents, IGRA-positive adolescents with latent tuberculosis and adults with active tuberculosis formed this South African cohort. Study-wide findings and caveats: Active tuberculosis TCR-alpha repertoires lay closer to GMM-specific TCRs than IGRA-negative controls, suggesting clonal expansion. Selection depended on which cryopreserved specimens were available.

Sequenced by immunoSEQ multiplex PCR; TCRdb stores in-frame clones only, minus some. The data show roughly 34,000 clones, about 82% seen once. The CDR3 length is 15 residues. J lost 3 bases, V lost 6 bases, and 8 bases had no gene match. Per the germline V gene, CDR1 is LNHNV and CDR2 is YYDKDF (reference sequence). Regarding time point: new active TB diagnosis, blood taken before or within 7 days of starting treatment. Included patients were adults of at least 18, HIV-seronegative, South African. A word on this clone: The target antigen is unknown.

The starting material was PBMCs, obtained at tuberculosis diagnosis. The clonotype originates from an adult with tuberculosis. The J gene is TRBJ1-1, the V gene TRBV15; 9 nucleotides align to TRBD1. As DNA, the CDR3 is TGTGCCACCAGTCCACGACAGGGGGTCGACACTGAAGCTTTCTTT. Translated: CATSPRQGVDTEAFF.